Each of the 16 T cell receptor beta chains below was sequenced from the same sample in a study of Tregs in tolerant kidney transplant recipients. Generated by immunoSEQ multiplex PCR, the TCRdb table keeps only in-frame clones and is missing some. The repertoire consists of approximately 260,000 clones, with approximately 83% occurring once and the leading ten covering less than 0.75%. The specimen was CD4+ T cells from blood. The receptors come from a human donor in good health.

In its sample, this clone was seen once. The chain couples TRBV5-1 to TRBJ2-1, with TRBD2 identical over 7 bases. The CDR3 runs to 15 residues. J lost 5 bases, V lost 2 bases, and 7 bases had no gene match. Germline loops: CDR1 SGHRS, CDR2 YFSETQ. The CDR3 is CASSFVAGNDNEQFF. The CDR3 bases are TGCGCCAGCAGCTTCGTAGCGGGCAACGACAATGAGCAGTTCTTC.

The chain combines TRBV5-6 with TRBJ2-7; 8 bases agree with TRBD1. J lost 5 bases, V lost 2 bases, and 3 bases had no gene match. This CDR3 has 13 amino acids. CDR1 is SGHDT, CDR2 YYEEEE, per germline. This CDR3 reads CASSFLQGDEQYF. CDR3 DNA: TGTGCCAGCAGCTTCTTACAGGGGGACGAGCAGTACTTC.

This clone was seen once. The chain employs TRBV5-4 and TRBJ2-7; 12 bases agree with TRBD1. This CDR3 is built from 15 residues. Germline CDR1 reads SGHNT; CDR2 reads YYREEE (reference sequence). Trimming took 1 base from V and 4 from J; bases not matched to a gene: 3. The CDR3 DNA is TGTGCCAGCAGCTTGTGGGACAGGGGGCGATACGAGCAGTACTTC. It translates to CASSLWDRGRYEQYF.

The chain joins TRBV5-1 to TRBJ2-3, with D possibly called TRBD1 or TRBD2 (5 bases each). The length of the CDR3 is 14 residues. Germline V gene data show CDR1 as SGHRS and CDR2 as YFSETQ. Deletions cut 7 bases from V and 2 bases from J, with 14 bases between. The CDR3 sequence: CASRPGTSTDTQYF. Written as DNA, the CDR3 is TGCGCCAGCCGCCCAGGGACGTCCACAGATACGCAGTATTTT.

The chain has TRBV5-4 and TRBJ2-4, with 15 bases that match TRBD2. J lost 6 bases, V lost 2 bases, and 9 bases had no gene match. Germline V CDR1 and CDR2: SGHNT, YYREEE (reference sequence). The CDR3 spans 18 residues. In DNA, the CDR3 is TGTGCCAGCAGCTTAGATAGGACTAGCGGGAGGGGAGGAAACATTCAGTACTTC. It is translated as CASSLDRTSGRGGNIQYF.

The rearrangement links TRBV2 to TRBJ2-1; 10 positions agree with TRBD2. The CDR3 has 16 residues. CDR1 and CDR2 from the germline V gene are SNHLY and FYNNEI. J gave up 9 bases and V 7 bases, and 15 bases lay outside the gene matches. The CDR3 DNA reads as TGTGCCAGCAACCGAAACGGGCTAGCGGGAGCGGCTGAGCAGTTCTTC. Its translation: CASNRNGLAGAAEQFF.

The chain uses TRBV6-5 and TRBJ2-3; TRBD1 matches at 9 bases. The CDR3 consists of 14 residues. Germline CDR1 reads MNHEY; CDR2 reads SVGAGI. V lost 5 bases and J lost 1; bases outside the gene matches: 1. The CDR3, as DNA: TGTGCCAGCAGTCGGACAGGGGGCACAGATACGCAGTATTTT. Translating it yields CASSRTGGTDTQYF.

This clone has a handful of counts. This chain joins TRBV10-1 and TRBJ1-4, with 7 bases that match TRBD1. This CDR3 is 11 amino acids long. V dropped 10 bases and J dropped 9; count of bases not matched to a gene: 5. The germline gives CDR1 WNHNN, CDR2 SYGVQD (reference sequence). The CDR3 loop is CATRDSQKLFF. CDR3 in DNA: TGCGCCACCCGGGACAGTCAAAAACTGTTTTTT.

This clone was seen more than once but under ten times. V usage is TRBV5-1 and J usage is TRBJ1-5, with D uncertain. This CDR3 is 15 amino acids long. V lost 4 bases to trimming and J lost 2 bases, with 13 bases between them. Germline V gene sequence: CDR1 SGHRS, CDR2 YFSETQ. The CDR3 loop reads CASSTDPLGNQPQHF. The CDR3 DNA reads as TGCGCCAGCAGCACCGACCCCCTGGGCAATCAGCCCCAGCATTTT.

Comments on this clone: A junction end diverges from the germline sequence, so it may reflect a read error. This sample also contains other DNA sequences that code for the same CDR3. The chain is built from TRBV5-5 and TRBJ2-2, with no clear D. CDR3 length equals 14 residues. Germline V gene data show CDR1 as SGHKS and CDR2 as YYEKEE (reference sequence). The CDR3 sequence is CASRAPGRTGELFF. The CDR3 DNA reads as TGTGCCAGCAGAGCCCCGGGTAGGACCGGAGAGCTGTTTTTT.

This chain links TRBV5-4 with TRBJ2-7; D remains unclear. The germline V gene has CDR1 SGHNT and CDR2 YYREEE (reference sequence). CDR3 length: 15 amino acids. V lost 4 bases to trimming and J lost 0 bases, with 14 bases between them. DNA of the CDR3: TGTGCCAGCAGCCCGAAGGCAGTTAGCTCCTACGAGCAGTACTTC. Amino acid sequence: CASSPKAVSSYEQYF.

V and J are TRBV5-4 and TRBJ2-5; 12 bases fit TRBD2. The germline CDR1 and CDR2 sequences are SGHNT and YYREEE (reference sequence). V was pared by 2 bases and J by 5 bases, with 7 bases of the junction left unmatched. The CDR3 consists of 16 residues. CDR3 loop: CASSFPSGREGETQYF. The CDR3 DNA is TGTGCCAGCAGCTTCCCTAGCGGGAGGGAGGGTGAGACCCAGTACTTC.

This chain joins TRBV19 and TRBJ2-1; D gene unclear. The CDR3 runs 14 residues. CDR1 is LNHDA and CDR2 is SQIVND in the germline V gene (reference sequence). Trimming removed 3 bases from V and 8 bases from J, with 14 bases in between. CDR3 amino acids: CASSMMWERHEQFF. The DNA of the CDR3 is TGTGCCAGTAGTATGATGTGGGAAAGGCATGAGCAGTTCTTC.

The J gene is TRBJ2-7, the V gene TRBV7-9, with 9 positions matching TRBD2. The germline gives CDR1 SEHNR, CDR2 FQNEAQ (reference sequence). The CDR3 loop spans 15 amino acids. The junction had 10 bases not matched to a gene; V was cut back by 5 bases and J by 5 bases. CDR3 sequence: CASSGHASGIDEQYF. In nucleotides, the CDR3 is TGTGCCAGCAGCGGACACGCTAGCGGGATCGACGAGCAGTACTTC.

V usage is TRBV11-3 and J usage is TRBJ1-1; a weak D match, TRBD1 (5 bases). CDR3 length: 14 residues. The germline CDR1 and CDR2 sequences are SGHNT and YENEEA. V was cut by 5 bases and J by 0 bases, with 10 bases left in between. The CDR3 spells CASSPSGLNTEAFF. Here the CDR3 DNA reads TGTGCCAGCAGCCCCTCAGGGTTGAACACTGAAGCTTTCTTT.

V gene TRBV5-1 combines with J gene TRBJ1-2; 7 nucleotides line up with TRBD1. Trimming cost V 1 base and J 4 bases; bases outside gene matches: 4. Germline assignment: CDR1 SGHRS and CDR2 YFSETQ. This CDR3 comprises 14 residues. CDR3 in DNA: TGCGCCAGCAGCTTGACAGGGGCCTTCTATGGCTACACCTTC. Translating it yields CASSLTGAFYGYTF.